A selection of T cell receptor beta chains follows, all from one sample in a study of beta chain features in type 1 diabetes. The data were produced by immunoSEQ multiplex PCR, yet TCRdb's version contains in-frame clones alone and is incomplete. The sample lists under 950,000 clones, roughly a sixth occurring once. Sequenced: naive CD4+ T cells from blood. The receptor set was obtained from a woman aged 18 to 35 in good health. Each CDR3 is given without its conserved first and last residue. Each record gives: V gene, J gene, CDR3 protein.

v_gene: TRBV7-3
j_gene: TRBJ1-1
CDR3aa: ASSFSAGLTEAF

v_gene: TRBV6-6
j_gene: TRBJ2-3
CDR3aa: ASTRSGRQADTQY

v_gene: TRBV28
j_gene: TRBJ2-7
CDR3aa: ASSLPSGAGGNEQY

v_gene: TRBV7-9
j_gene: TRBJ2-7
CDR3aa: ASSLGTNSYEQY

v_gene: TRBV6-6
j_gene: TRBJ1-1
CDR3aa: ASSYGGLAVEAF

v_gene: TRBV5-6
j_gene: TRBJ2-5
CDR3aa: ASSLLVETQY

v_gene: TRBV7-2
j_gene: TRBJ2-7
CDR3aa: ASSSPVGTSGSYEQY

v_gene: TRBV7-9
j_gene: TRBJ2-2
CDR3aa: ASSPKGTGTVLTGELF

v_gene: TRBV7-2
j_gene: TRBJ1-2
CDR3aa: ASSLMGGPYT

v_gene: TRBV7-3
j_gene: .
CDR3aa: ASSRLAGGPYEQY

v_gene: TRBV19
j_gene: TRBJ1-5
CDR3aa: ASSIRQGDQPQH

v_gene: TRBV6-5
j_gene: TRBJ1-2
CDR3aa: ASMTGSSGYT

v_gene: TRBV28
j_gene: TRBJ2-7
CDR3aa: ASSDSRGSTGHREQY

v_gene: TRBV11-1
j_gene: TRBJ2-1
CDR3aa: ASSFSGVRHNEQF

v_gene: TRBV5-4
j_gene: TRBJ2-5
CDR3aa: ASSPLGTSGRETQY

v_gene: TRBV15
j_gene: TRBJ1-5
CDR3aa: ATSGPGHGYSNQPQH

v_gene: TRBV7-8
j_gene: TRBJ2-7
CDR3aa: ASSLVSPKYEQY

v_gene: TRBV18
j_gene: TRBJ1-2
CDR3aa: ASSPPGQPYGYT

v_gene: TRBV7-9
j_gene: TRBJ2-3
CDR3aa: ASSYDRTPSTDTQY

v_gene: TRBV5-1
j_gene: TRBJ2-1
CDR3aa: ASSPPGLSSSYNEQF

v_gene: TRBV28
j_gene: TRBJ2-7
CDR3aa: ASALTVYYEQY

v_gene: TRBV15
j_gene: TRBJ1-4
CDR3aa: ATSRDVASRGEKLF

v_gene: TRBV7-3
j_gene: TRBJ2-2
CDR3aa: ASRGQGDTGELF

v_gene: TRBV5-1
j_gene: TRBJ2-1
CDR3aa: ASSLPSEGNNEQF

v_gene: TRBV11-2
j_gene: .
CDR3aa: ASSPRTGGKYEQY

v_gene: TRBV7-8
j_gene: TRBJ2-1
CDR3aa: ASSLGGSSGNNEQF

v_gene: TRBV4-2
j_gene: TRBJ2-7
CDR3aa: ASSQGEGHGTITYEQY

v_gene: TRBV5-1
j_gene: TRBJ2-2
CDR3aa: ASSSLSGRNTGELF

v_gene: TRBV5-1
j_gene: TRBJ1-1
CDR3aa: ASSQGDTEAF

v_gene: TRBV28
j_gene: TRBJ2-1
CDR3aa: ASSRLVLTSGRRYEQF

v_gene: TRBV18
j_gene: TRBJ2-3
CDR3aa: ASSPNGQTSTDTQY

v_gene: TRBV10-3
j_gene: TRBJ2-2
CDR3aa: AIRTGSNTGELF

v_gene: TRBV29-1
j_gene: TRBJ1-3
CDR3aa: SVMSGVAGNTIY